The subject of this entry is one T cell receptor (beta chain). The antigen is not known. Unique-molecular-identifier-tagged TCR beta cDNA libraries were used. TCRdb reprocessed the PCR reads with MiXCR, giving one entry per CDR3 protein. The sample includes roughly 620,000 distinct CDR3 sequences, 40% to 50% seen only once; the top ten take roughly 1.8%. The CDR3 is 15 amino acids. Germline V gives CDR1 SQVTM, CDR2 ANQGSEA. V was pared by 6 bases and J by 4 bases, with 14 bases of the junction left unmatched. These data originate in a study of post-analysis software for immune sequencing data. Study results and caveats: About five TRBV segments appeared more often in patients than in controls, and TRBV5-6, TRBV5-1 and TRBV20-1 were among these. F measure clustering grouped samples strongly by preparation batch. Controls showed significantly higher normalized Chao1 diversity than did multiple sclerosis patients.

The V call is TRBV29-1, the J call TRBJ2-7; 8 bases map to TRBD1. The TCR comes from a girl aged 5 to 17 with multiple sclerosis. Source material: blood. CDR3 amino acids: CSVSKAGTGSYEQYF. DNA of the CDR3: TGCAGCGTATCAAAGGCCGGGACAGGTTCGTACGAGCAGTACTTC.